The 21 T cell receptor beta chains in this list originate from one sample, sequenced in a study of shared clonotypes between healthy human individuals. Naivety among CD8 cells was defined by CD45RO negativity and positive CCR7 selection, thereby excluding terminally differentiated effector memory CD45RA+ cells. Generated by immunoSEQ multiplex PCR, the TCRdb table keeps only in-frame clones and is missing some. The data show about 2,200,000 clones, with about 93% seen just once and roughly 1.8% held by the top ten. Sequenced input: naive CD8+ T cells from PBMCs. These receptors came from a man aged 18 to 35 in good health. Some clones in this sample may be carry-over from other donors' samples.

The chain combines TRBV29-1 with TRBJ2-7, with D unclear. This CDR3 contains 17 residues. V was clipped by 0 bases and J by 2 bases, with 20 bases between them. The germline V gene has CDR1 SQVTM and CDR2 ANQGSEA. The CDR3, as DNA: TGCAGCGTTGAAGATCGTTCGGAAACGTCCATTGCCTACGAGCAGTACTTC. Its translation is CSVEDRSETSIAYEQYF.

V usage is TRBV14 and J usage is TRBJ1-2; D may be TRBD1 (6 bases). The CDR3 length is 14 residues. From germline, CDR1 is SGHDN and CDR2 FVKESK. Trimming stripped 8 bases from V and 5 bases from J, with 18 bases between. CDR3 loop: CASARGANSYGYTF. The DNA for the CDR3 is TGTGCCAGCGCCCGGGGGGCCAATTCTTATGGCTACACCTTC.

The chain has TRBV6-6 and TRBJ2-1; D may be TRBD1 or TRBD2 (5 bases each). Trimming stripped 3 bases from V and 4 bases from J, with 13 bases between. CDR1 is MNHNY and CDR2 is SVGAGI in the germline V gene (reference sequence). CDR3 length: 15 amino acids. The CDR3 region has the DNA TGTGCCAGCAGTTATCCTGGGACGGTATACAATGAGCAGTTCTTC. Translation gives CASSYPGTVYNEQFF.

The CDR3: CASSLSKLTGAFF. The CDR3 region has the DNA TGTGCCAGCAGTTTATCGAAGCTAACAGGAGCTTTCTTT. This rearrangement joins TRBV27 to TRBJ1-1; maybe TRBD1 (5 bases). The germline CDR1 and CDR2 sequences are MNHEY and SMNVEV (reference sequence). The CDR3 is 13 amino acids. Trimming left V 0 bases short and J 10 bases short, with 12 bases between.

Note on this clone: Additional DNA sequences in this sample encode the identical CDR3. The chain joins TRBV6-1 to TRBJ1-1; D unclear. Germline-derived CDR1 and CDR2 are MNHNS and SASEGT. The V end lost 4 bases, the J end lost 6 bases, and 6 bases lay between the germline ends. The CDR3 is 11 residues long. The chain's CDR3 is CASSAGAEAFF. In DNA, the CDR3 is TGTGCCAGCAGTGCGGGTGCTGAAGCTTTCTTT.

V and J are TRBV7-9 and TRBJ1-5; D is undetermined. The CDR3 has 14 residues. Trimming took off 1 base at V and 9 bases at J, with 13 bases between the two ends. Looked up from germline, CDR1 is SEHNR and CDR2 is FQNEAQ (reference sequence). The CDR3 is CASSLGGPPWPQHF. The CDR3 DNA follows: TGTGCCAGCAGCTTAGGTGGGCCCCCATGGCCCCAGCATTTT. Filled out from reference TRBV7-9 and TRBJ1-5, the complete variable domain reads DTGVSQNPRHKITKRGQNVTFRCDPISEHNRLYWYRQTLGQGPEFLTYFQNEAQLEKSRLLSDRFSAERPKGSFSTLEIQRTEQGDSAMYLCASSLGGPPWPQHFGDGTRLSIL.

This chain joins TRBV4-1 and TRBJ2-6; D remains ambiguous. The CDR3 totals 18 residues. Trimming removed 1 base from V and 6 bases from J, with 19 bases in between. Germline V gives CDR1 MGHRA, CDR2 YSYEKL. DNA of the CDR3: TGCGCCAGCAGCCAAGTCGTAACAGTTCCTCTGGCGGCCAACGTCCTGACTTTC. Translating gives CASSQVVTVPLAANVLTF.

The chain is built from TRBV19 and TRBJ2-1; D is ambiguous. Germline V CDR1 and CDR2: LNHDA, SQIVND (reference sequence). The CDR3 spans 15 residues. The germline V and J ends were trimmed by 2 bases and 3 bases, with 11 bases remaining between them. Here the CDR3 DNA reads TGTGCCAGTAGTATAATAGCAGGAGACTACAATGAGCAGTTCTTC. Amino acids: CASSIIAGDYNEQFF.

The rearrangement links TRBV7-9 to TRBJ1-4; D remains unclear. Deletions cut 0 bases from V and 8 bases from J, with 16 bases between. From germline, CDR1 is SEHNR and CDR2 FQNEAQ (reference sequence). This CDR3 is built from 16 residues. CDR3 amino acids: CASSLASGGGREKLFF. The CDR3 bases are TGTGCCAGCAGCTTAGCGTCAGGAGGCGGTCGGGAAAAACTGTTTTTT.

V usage is TRBV4-1 and J usage is TRBJ2-1, with D possibly matching TRBD2 (5 bases). The CDR3 sequence is 15 residues long. Trimming removed 0 bases at V and 2 bases at J, with 8 bases between. The germline V gene encodes CDR1 MGHRA and CDR2 YSYEKL. The CDR3 bases are TGCGCCAGCAGCCAAGATCACGGGGCCTACAATGAGCAGTTCTTC. Translated, it gives CASSQDHGAYNEQFF.

The CDR3 region is CASSLSASRNEQFF. CDR3 DNA sequence: TGTGCCAGCAGTTTATCTGCGTCTAGGAATGAGCAGTTCTTC. This chain links TRBV28 with TRBJ2-1, with D unclear. In germline, CDR1 is MDHEN, CDR2 SYDVKM. V lost 1 base and J 7 bases, leaving 11 bases between the germline ends. This CDR3 comprises 14 residues. The complete variable domain, with remaining parts taken from reference TRBV28 and TRBJ2-1, reads DVKVTQSSRYLVKRTGEKVFLECVQDMDHENMFWYRQDPGLGLRLIYFSYDVKMKEKGDIPEGYSVSREKKERFSLILESASTNQTSMYLCASSLSASRNEQFFGPGTRLTVL.

The rearrangement joins TRBV4-1 to TRBJ2-7; the D gene is possibly TRBD1 (5 bases). This CDR3 is 14 amino acids long. Trimming cost V 0 bases and J 2 bases, with 8 bases left between them. From germline, CDR1 is MGHRA and CDR2 YSYEKL. CDR3 nucleotide sequence: TGCGCCAGCAGCCAAGAACTCAGGGCCTACGAGCAGTACTTC. Translating gives CASSQELRAYEQYF.

The rearrangement links TRBV7-9 to TRBJ2-7; 12 bases match TRBD1. CDR1 is SEHNR, CDR2 FQNEAQ, per germline (reference sequence). The trim removed 5 bases at V and 5 bases at J, leaving 10 bases unmatched. CDR3 size: 16 residues. The CDR3: CASSNQRGTGGHEQYF. The CDR3, as DNA: TGTGCCAGCAGCAATCAGAGGGGGACAGGGGGCCACGAGCAGTACTTC.

This clone was seen a few times. CDR3 coding DNA: TGTGCCAGCAGCGCCTGGACAGGGACTAATGAAAAACTGTTTTTT. It is translated as CASSAWTGTNEKLFF. The chain joins TRBV9 to TRBJ1-4; 8 nucleotides line up with TRBD1. Germline CDR1 SGDLS, CDR2 YYNGEE. Trimming at V came to 3 bases and at J to 2 bases, leaving 3 bases not matched to a gene. The CDR3 contains 15 residues.

The chain has TRBV28 and TRBJ1-2; D possibly corresponds to TRBD1 (5 bases). Deletions cut 5 bases from V and 4 bases from J, with 17 bases between. The CDR3 has 15 residues. Germline CDR1 and CDR2: MDHEN and SYDVKM. CDR3 DNA sequence: TGTGCCAGCAGTCACCGGGGACCGCAAGTCTATGGCTACACCTTC. Amino acids: CASSHRGPQVYGYTF.

In this sample, this clone turned up a few times. CDR3 sequence (DNA): TGTGCCACTGAAGGGGCCTCAACTAATGAAAAACTGTTTTTT. Translation gives CATEGASTNEKLFF. The J gene is TRBJ1-4, the V gene TRBV30; D is possibly TRBD1 (5 bases). Germline lookup yields CDR1 GTSNPN and CDR2 SVGIG (reference sequence). Trimming took 8 bases from V and 0 from J, leaving 13 bases between them. This CDR3 spans 14 amino acids.

J is TRBJ1-2 and V is TRBV7-8; D remains unclear. Germline V gene lookup returns CDR1 SGHVS and CDR2 FQNEAQ. The CDR3 loop spans 14 amino acids. The V end was cut by 5 bases, the J end by 8 bases, with 18 bases between. The CDR3 DNA reads TGTGCCAGCAGCCCCGAGACCACTACCGGGGGCTACACCTTC. This gives the protein CASSPETTTGGYTF.

This clone was detected only once. Other DNA sequences of this sample code for an identical CDR3. The chain uses TRBV27 and TRBJ2-7; 11 positions agree with TRBD2. The trim removed 6 bases at V and 5 bases at J, leaving 9 bases unmatched. This CDR3 has 15 amino acids. Germline V gives CDR1 MNHEY, CDR2 SMNVEV (reference sequence). The CDR3 region is CASSPGTSGSHEQYF. The CDR3 nucleotides read TGTGCCAGCAGCCCGGGAACTAGCGGGAGTCACGAGCAGTACTTC.

V is TRBV6-1 and J is TRBJ2-7; a weak D match, TRBD2 (5 bases). This CDR3 has 13 residues. Germline assignment: CDR1 MNHNS and CDR2 SASEGT. The germline V and J ends were trimmed by 8 bases and 4 bases, with 15 bases remaining between them. CDR3 in DNA: TGTGCCAGCTGGCGGACGGGGTCATACGAGCAGTACTTC. Protein product: CASWRTGSYEQYF.

The V call is TRBV5-8, the J call TRBJ1-5; TRBD1 matches 7 bases. The CDR3 sequence is 15 residues long. J was trimmed by 8 bases and V by 4 bases; bases with no gene match: 12. The germline CDR1 and CDR2 sequences are SGHTS and YDEGEE. The CDR3 is CASSTGQALGEPQHF. The CDR3 coding sequence is TGTGCCAGCAGCACCGGACAGGCTCTGGGTGAGCCCCAGCATTTT.

J is TRBJ1-2 and V is TRBV7-9; D might be TRBD1 (5 bases). Trimming removed 3 bases from V and 4 bases from J, with 12 bases in between. The germline gives CDR1 SEHNR, CDR2 FQNEAQ (reference sequence). The CDR3 loop spans 14 amino acids. CDR3: CASSFVQELYGYTF. The CDR3 coding sequence is TGTGCCAGCAGCTTCGTACAGGAACTCTATGGCTACACCTTC.